Listed below are T cell receptor beta chains from one sample, sequenced in a study of T-cell memory formation after mild COVID-19. TCRdb reprocessed the 5' RACE reads with MiXCR, giving one entry per CDR3 protein. Here the sample spans around 82,000 distinct CDR3 sequences, 9.5% to 15% being singletons. The specimen was PBMCs or a T cell subset sorted from them (not recorded which). The receptors shown here come from a young man who had mild COVID-19 (a few samples of this study predate the infection). Cell type and time point are not known. Each CDR3 is given with its conserved first and last residue. D genes are given only for firm matches. Only part of the rows carry a size: once, few, many, or a class if the clone is expanded.

>TRBD1|.|TRBV7-9|TRBJ2-1
TGTGCCAGCAGCGTTATGGGACAGCTACTCCAGAATGAGCAGTTCTTC
CASSVMGQLLQNEQFF
>.|few|TRBV4-1|TRBJ2-5
TGCGCCAGCAGACCAACGGGGGAAGAGACCCAGTACTTC
CASRPTGEETQYF
>.|few|TRBV5-6|TRBJ1-5
TGTGCCAGCAGCCCAGGGTTCTCAGATCAGCCCCAGCATTTT
CASSPGFSDQPQHF
>.|.|TRBV7-2|TRBJ2-5
TGTGCCAGCAGGTCTCTCGCGGCCCAGTACTTC
CASRSLAAQYF
>.|.|TRBV11-2|TRBJ2-1
TGTGCCAGCAGCCTCACTCAGGGGTCCTACAATGAGCAGTTCTTC
CASSLTQGSYNEQFF
>.|few|TRBV9|TRBJ2-3
TGTGCCAGCAGCGTAGTCGGTAGCTCTCGAGTATCCTCAGATACGCAGTATTTT
CASSVVGSSRVSSDTQYF
>.|many|TRBV12-3/TRBV12-4|TRBJ2-7
TGTGCCAGCAGTTTCGGAGGGGTGAGGTACGAGCAGTACTTC
CASSFGGVRYEQYF
>.|few|TRBV5-5|TRBJ2-7
TGTGCCAGCAGCCCGGGTCTGCGGACAGTCCACGAGCAGTACTTC
CASSPGLRTVHEQYF
>.|.|TRBV4-1|TRBJ1-4
TGCGCCAGCGGCACCGGGGCAAGCGAAAAACTGTTTTTT
CASGTGASEKLFF
>TRBD1|few|TRBV27|TRBJ2-1
TGTGCCAGCAGTTTCACAGGGGGCGCCTACAATGAGCAGTTCTTC
CASSFTGGAYNEQFF